The present T cell receptor beta chain was sequenced within a study of T cell responses to AZD1222 COVID-19 vaccine. Study information: Timing groups of about 4 and about 12 weeks for second doses were pooled. Study results and caveats: The peak T cell response came first, and repertoires were sampled only after it. The donor cohort was predominantly white British with a female majority, and clonal diversity may have been underestimated.

Sequencing used immunoSEQ multiplex PCR; TCRdb keeps in-frame clones, though not all of them. The sample includes around 89,000 clones, approximately 90% seen only once; the top ten take about a fifth. CDR3 size: 15 residues. In germline, CDR1 is LGHNA, CDR2 YSLEER. V dropped 4 bases and J dropped 3 bases, with 16 bases sitting between them. As to this clone: What it binds is not known.

Here the sequenced sample was peripheral blood, taken on day 0 of AZD1222 vaccination. V gene TRBV4-3 combines with J gene TRBJ2-7, with a tentative D call TRBD2 (6 bases). The receptor's source is an adult in good health. Written as DNA, the CDR3 is TGCGCCAGCAGCCGAGGGACTCTACCTTACTACGAGCAGTACTTC. Its protein product is CASSRGTLPYYEQYF.